A selection of T cell receptor beta chains follows, all from one sample in a study of CD8 T cells in Susac syndrome. MiXCR was run by TCRdb on the immunoSEQ multiplex PCR reads, yielding one entry per CDR3 protein. Found here are approximately 120,000 distinct CDR3 sequences, 80% to 95% of them singletons; the top ten hold more than 0.13%. Sequenced input: CD4+ T cells from PBMCs. The source of these receptors is a human donor in good health. Both conserved end residues are part of each CDR3. D genes are given only for firm matches. Some rows mark clone size as missing; the rest say once, few, many or name a class of expanded clone.

>TRBD1|.|TRBV20-1|TRBJ1-5
CSASPPRGEQPQHF
TGCAGTGCTAGTCCCCCCAGGGGGGAACAGCCCCAGCATTTT
>.|once|TRBV6-1|TRBJ2-3
CASRPLWSASSTDTQYF
TGTGCCAGCAGGCCTCTATGGAGCGCTTCTAGCACAGATACGCAGTATTTT
>.|once|TRBV7-2|TRBJ1-2
CASGGRGGYGYTF
TGTGCCAGCGGGGGCCGCGGAGGCTATGGCTACACCTTC
>TRBD1|.|TRBV5-6|TRBJ2-3
CASSWTGEGTQYF
TGTGCCAGCAGCTGGACAGGGGAAGGTACGCAGTATTTT
>.|.|TRBV7-9|TRBJ2-7
CASRDWRSYEQYF
TGTGCCAGCCGCGATTGGAGGTCCTACGAGCAGTACTTC
>.|.|TRBV2|TRBJ2-7
CASSFLVYEQYF
TGTGCCAGCAGTTTCCTAGTCTACGAGCAGTACTTC
>TRBD2|.|TRBV19|TRBJ2-5
CASSKPWASGQETQYF
TGTGCCAGTAGCAAGCCGTGGGCTAGCGGACAAGAGACCCAGTACTTC
>TRBD1|.|TRBV7-3|TRBJ1-1
CASSRGQGRTEAFF
TGTGCCAGCAGCAGAGGACAGGGGCGCACTGAAGCTTTCTTT
>TRBD1|.|TRBV20-1|TRBJ1-2
CSAQEQTGGLWGYTF
TGCAGTGCTCAAGAACAGACAGGGGGTCTTTGGGGCTACACCTTC
>TRBD1|.|TRBV12-3/TRBV12-4|TRBJ2-3
CASSRDPGQATQYF
TGTGCCAGCAGTAGAGACCCTGGACAGGCGACGCAGTATTTT
>TRBD2|.|TRBV11-2|TRBJ2-6
CASSLWSRGLAGANVLTF
TGTGCCAGCAGCTTATGGTCGCGGGGGTTAGCTGGGGCCAACGTCCTGACTTTC
>TRBD1|.|TRBV12-3/TRBV12-4|TRBJ1-1
CASSFLGTGSEAFF
TGTGCCAGCAGTTTTCTAGGGACAGGTAGTGAAGCTTTCTTT
>.|few|TRBV29-1|TRBJ2-7
CSATTGAYEQYF
TGCAGCGCTACGACTGGAGCCTACGAGCAGTACTTC
>.|.|TRBV7-8|TRBJ2-2
CASSSGTVNTGELFF
TGTGCCAGCAGCTCCGGGACGGTGAACACCGGGGAGCTGTTTTTT
>.|.|TRBV20-1|TRBJ1-2
CSARAGTPVDLRGYTF
TGCAGTGCTAGGGCCGGGACCCCGGTGGATCTGAGGGGCTACACCTTC
>.|once|TRBV9|TRBJ1-2
CASSVARNGEYGYTF
TGTGCCAGCAGCGTAGCTCGGAACGGAGAATATGGCTACACCTTC
>TRBD1|.|TRBV29-1|TRBJ2-3
CSVYGTGRSDTQYF
TGCAGCGTTTACGGGACAGGGCGGTCAGATACGCAGTATTTT
>TRBD1|.|TRBV14|TRBJ2-3
CASSQASGGTQYF
TGTGCCAGCAGCCAAGCTTCAGGGGGTACGCAGTATTTT
>.|few|TRBV19|TRBJ1-1
CASSSGRNTEAFF
TGTGCCAGTAGTTCGGGCCGGAACACTGAAGCTTTCTTT
>.|few|TRBV12-3/TRBV12-4|TRBJ2-7
CASSYHDISYEQYF
TGTGCCAGCAGTTACCATGACATCTCCTACGAGCAGTACTTC
>TRBD2|.|TRBV5-1|TRBJ2-7
CASSFGDSGSGEQYF
TGCGCCAGCAGCTTTGGAGATAGCGGGAGTGGTGAGCAGTACTTC
>.|.|TRBV29-1|TRBJ1-1
CSVVGTVAGTEAFF
TGCAGCGTTGTGGGTACTGTCGCGGGGACTGAAGCTTTCTTT
>.|once|TRBV20-1|TRBJ2-5
CSAPGLVEETQYF
TGCAGTGCCCCAGGGCTGGTTGAAGAGACCCAGTACTTC
>TRBD1|.|TRBV5-4|TRBJ2-3
CASSLDSDRGRNTQYF
TGTGCCAGCAGCTTGGACTCGGACAGGGGGCGAAATACGCAGTATTTT
>.|.|TRBV20-1|TRBJ2-1
CSARPSLEIFLIEQFF
TGCAGTGCTAGACCCTCCTTAGAGATATTTCTAATCGAGCAGTTCTTC
>TRBD2|.|TRBV20-1|TRBJ2-2
CSARGTSGNANTGELFF
TGCAGTGCCAGAGGTACTAGCGGTAACGCGAACACCGGGGAGCTGTTTTTT
>.|.|TRBV2|TRBJ2-1
CASSELGGASYNEQFF
TGTGCCAGCAGTGAATTGGGGGGAGCCTCCTACAATGAGCAGTTCTTC
>.|.|TRBV20-1|TRBJ1-4
CSARDKPLTNEKLFF
TGCAGTGCTCGGGACAAACCCTTAACTAATGAAAAACTGTTTTTT
>.|.|TRBV3-1|TRBJ1-1
CASSQGTDTEAFF
TGTGCCAGCAGCCAAGGAACAGACACTGAAGCTTTCTTT
>TRBD1|once|TRBV7-8|TRBJ1-2
CASEDREGYGYTF
TGTGCCAGCGAGGACAGGGAGGGCTATGGCTACACCTTC
>.|.|TRBV20-1|TRBJ1-2
CSANAGTLGGYGYTF
TGCAGTGCTAACGCCGGGACATTGGGCGGCTATGGCTACACCTTC
>.|.|TRBV5-1|TRBJ2-3
CASLNRFPSTDTQYF
TGCGCCAGCCTAAACAGGTTTCCTAGCACAGATACGCAGTATTTT
>TRBD2|.|TRBV5-1|TRBJ2-7
CASSSGLAGAYEQYF
TGCGCCAGCAGCTCCGGACTAGCGGGAGCCTACGAGCAGTACTTC
>.|.|TRBV6-1|TRBJ1-1
CASGRRTGTEGTEAFF
TGTGCCAGCGGCCGAAGGACGGGGACCGAGGGCACTGAAGCTTTCTTT
>TRBD1|.|TRBV30|TRBJ1-2
CAWSSDRVLLGYTF
TGTGCCTGGAGTTCCGACAGGGTCCTGCTTGGCTACACCTTC
>TRBD2|.|TRBV7-2|TRBJ2-1
CASSFPVRLAVNEQFF
TGTGCCAGCAGCTTCCCGGTCCGACTAGCCGTCAATGAGCAGTTCTTC
>.|.|TRBV3-1|TRBJ1-1
CASSQVQVSTEAFF
TGTGCCAGCAGCCAAGTACAGGTTTCCACTGAAGCTTTCTTT
>.|.|TRBV19|TRBJ2-6
CASDVGSSSGANVLTF
TGTGCCAGTGATGTGGGCTCCAGCTCTGGGGCCAACGTCCTGACTTTC
>.|.|TRBV2|TRBJ2-2
CASSEDGGTVGELFF
TGTGCCAGCAGTGAAGACGGAGGGACGGTCGGGGAGCTGTTTTTT
>TRBD1|once|TRBV19|TRBJ2-1
CASSPGQGAGIF
TGTGCCAGTAGTCCGGGACAGGGGGCAGGGATCTTC
>TRBD2|.|TRBV20-1|TRBJ2-1
CSARAGLAGVPSYNEQFF
TGCAGTGCTAGGGCGGGACTAGCGGGCGTACCCTCCTACAATGAGCAGTTCTTC
>.|.|TRBV3-1|TRBJ2-1
CASSQETRTGEQFF
TGTGCCAGCAGCCAAGAGACCCGGACGGGGGAGCAGTTCTTC
>.|once|TRBV20-1|TRBJ2-4
CSAIPDSSPFGNIQYF
TGCAGTGCTATACCGGACAGCTCTCCTTTCGGGAACATTCAGTACTTC
>.|.|TRBV18|TRBJ2-7
CASSPPSQSGSEQYF
TGTGCCAGCTCACCACCGTCACAGTCGGGGTCCGAGCAGTACTTC
>TRBD2|.|TRBV24-1|TRBJ2-3
CALSKREGRMIDTQYF
TGTGCCCTCTCCAAGCGGGAGGGCCGTATGATAGATACGCAGTATTTT
>TRBD1|.|TRBV20-1|TRBJ1-1
CSAPGTGGKARMNTEAFF
TGCAGTGCTCCCGGGACAGGGGGGAAGGCTCGGATGAACACTGAAGCTTTCTTT
>TRBD1|.|TRBV19|TRBJ1-1
CASSRPGGMTTEAFF
TGTGCCAGTAGCCGCCCAGGGGGGATGACCACTGAAGCTTTCTTT
>TRBD1|.|TRBV9|TRBJ2-7
CASKGQGNNEQYF
TGTGCCAGCAAGGGACAGGGGAACAACGAGCAGTACTTC
>.|.|TRBV6-5|TRBJ2-5
CASSRWREETQYF
TGTGCCAGCAGCCGCTGGAGGGAAGAGACCCAGTACTTC
>TRBD1|.|TRBV18|TRBJ1-3
CASSPSTGPGNTIYF
TGTGCCAGCTCACCATCGACAGGGCCGGGAAACACCATATATTTT
>TRBD2|.|TRBV2|TRBJ2-7
CASAGTSGYEQYF
TGTGCCAGCGCCGGGACTAGCGGATACGAGCAGTACTTC
>.|.|TRBV9|TRBJ2-7
CASSVESRPTYEQYF
TGTGCCAGCAGCGTAGAGTCGCGACCCACCTACGAGCAGTACTTC
>.|.|TRBV5-1|TRBJ1-2
CASSLGTEANYGYTF
TGCGCCAGCAGCTTGGGGACAGAAGCTAACTATGGCTACACCTTC